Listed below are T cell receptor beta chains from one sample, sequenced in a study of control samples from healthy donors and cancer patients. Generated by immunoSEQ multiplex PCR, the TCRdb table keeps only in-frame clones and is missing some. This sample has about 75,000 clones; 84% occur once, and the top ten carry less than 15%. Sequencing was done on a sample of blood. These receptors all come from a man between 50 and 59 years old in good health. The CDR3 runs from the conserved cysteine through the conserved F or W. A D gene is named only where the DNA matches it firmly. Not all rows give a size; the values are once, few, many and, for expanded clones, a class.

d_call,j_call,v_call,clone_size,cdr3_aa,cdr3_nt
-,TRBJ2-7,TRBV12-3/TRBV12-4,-,CASSFLMGSRYF,TGTGCCAGCAGTTTTCTGATGGGCAGCCGGTACTTC
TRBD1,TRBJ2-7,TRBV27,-,CASSKGQGAYEQYF,TGTGCCAGCAGCAAGGGACAGGGGGCTTACGAGCAGTACTTC
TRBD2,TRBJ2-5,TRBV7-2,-,CASSLVGPVREWVFETQYF,TGTGCCAGCAGCTTAGTGGGTCCCGTGCGGGAGTGGGTTTTTGAGACCCAGTACTTC
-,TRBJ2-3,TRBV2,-,CASRANPTGHTDTQYF,TGTGCCAGCAGGGCCAACCCCACAGGGCACACAGATACGCAGTATTTT
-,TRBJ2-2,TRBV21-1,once,CASKVAPGELFF,TGTGCCAGCAAGGTAGCGCCCGGGGAGCTGTTTTTT
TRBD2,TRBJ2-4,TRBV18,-,CASSPSGRAGNIQYF,TGTGCCAGCTCGCCTAGCGGGAGGGCCGGAAACATTCAGTACTTC
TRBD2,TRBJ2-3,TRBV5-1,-,CASSMYPLAGSTDTQYF,TGCGCCAGCAGCATGTACCCCCTAGCGGGTAGCACAGATACGCAGTATTTT
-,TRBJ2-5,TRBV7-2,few,CASSLDGGKWETQYF,TGTGCCAGCAGCTTAGATGGGGGGAAGTGGGAGACCCAGTACTTC
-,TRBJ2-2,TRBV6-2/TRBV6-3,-,CASSFVGSGELFF,TGTGCCAGCAGTTTCGTAGGGTCCGGGGAGCTGTTTTTT
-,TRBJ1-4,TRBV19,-,CASSMVPGRSTNEKLFF,TGTGCCAGTAGTATGGTGCCGGGGCGCTCAACTAATGAAAAACTGTTTTTT
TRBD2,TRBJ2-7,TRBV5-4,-,CASTPSGGGSSYEQYF,TGTGCCAGCACCCCCTCGGGCGGGGGAAGCTCCTACGAGCAGTACTTC
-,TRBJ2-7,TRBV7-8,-,CASSLVPGAYEQYF,TGTGCCAGCAGCTTAGTCCCGGGAGCCTACGAGCAGTACTTC
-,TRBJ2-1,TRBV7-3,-,CASSFDSYNEQFF,TGTGCCAGCAGCTTTGACTCCTACAATGAGCAGTTCTTC
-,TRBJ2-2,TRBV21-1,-,CASSKPPGAPKAGELFF,TGTGCCAGCAGCAAACCACCAGGGGCGCCGAAGGCCGGGGAGCTGTTTTTT
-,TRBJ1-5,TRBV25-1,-,CASSEISGGQPQHF,TGTGCCAGCAGTGAAATATCGGGAGGACAGCCCCAGCATTTT
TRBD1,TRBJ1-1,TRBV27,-,CASSSRGPAFF,TGTGCCAGCAGTTCCAGGGGGCCCGCTTTCTTT
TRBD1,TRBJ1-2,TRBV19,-,CASSLPTGERHGYTF,TGTGCCAGTAGCCTACCGACAGGGGAGAGACATGGCTACACCTTC